Shown below are 3 T cell receptor beta chains from a single sample sequenced in a study of T cells after posttransplantation cyclophosphamide. Cells defined as naive were viable CD3+CD4+ or CD3+CD8+ and CCR7+CD45RA+CD45RO-CD95-CD27+CD28+. The method was immunoSEQ multiplex PCR; TCRdb's version includes in-frame clones alone and lacks a portion of them. Counted here are about 22,000 clones, 95% to 98% occurring once; the ten biggest clones make up about 0.12%. Sequencing used naive CD4+ T cells sorted from PBMCs. The receptors come from a man aged 45-65 years in good health, CMV-negative, and a related stem cell transplant donor.

The V call is TRBV10-3, the J call TRBJ2-3, with 8 bases identical to TRBD2. This CDR3 region has 14 residues. The germline V gene has CDR1 ENHRY and CDR2 SYGVKD. Trimming at V came to 6 bases and at J to 1 base, leaving 3 bases not matched to a gene. The CDR3 DNA sequence: TGTGCCATCAGGCCCGGGGGGGGCACAGATACGCAGTATTTT. This codes for CAIRPGGGTDTQYF.

The genes are TRBV5-1 and TRBJ1-1; 7 bases map to TRBD1. Germline V gives CDR1 SGHRS, CDR2 YFSETQ. V gave up 0 bases and J gave up 2 bases; unmatched junction bases: 1. The CDR3 has 14 residues. CDR3 region: CASSLDRGNTEAFF. The CDR3 DNA reads TGCGCCAGCAGCTTGGACAGGGGTAACACTGAAGCTTTCTTT.

In this sample, this clone turned up once. The chain links TRBV7-8 to TRBJ1-2; tentative D call: TRBD1 (6 bases). Trimming removed 0 bases from V and 3 bases from J, with 17 bases in between. The germline V gene has CDR1 SGHVS and CDR2 FQNEAQ. The CDR3 runs 17 residues. This chain's CDR3 is CASSLAFRQGRYYGYTF. CDR3 nucleotides: TGTGCCAGCAGCTTAGCGTTTCGGCAGGGGCGATACTATGGCTACACCTTC. Using reference TRBV7-8 and TRBJ1-2 for the parts outside the CDR3, the full variable domain is GAGVSQSPRYKVAKRGQDVALRCDPISGHVSLFWYQQALGQGPEFLTYFQNEAQLDKSGLPSDRFFAERPEGSVSTLKIQRTQQEDSAVYLCASSLAFRQGRYYGYTFGSGTRLTVV.